This TCR beta chain appears in the sequencing data of a study of beta chain features in type 1 diabetes. For the study at large: Age, gender and cell yields were similar between patients and healthy donors. Study observations and caveats: Type 1 diabetes patients had moderately but significantly shorter TCRB CDR3s in all four CD4+ subsets.

With regard to this clone: What it recognizes is unknown.

The investigators reverse transcribed all of the isolated RNA, so they sequenced expressed TCRB transcripts. Using immunoSEQ multiplex PCR, the repertoire was profiled, and TCRdb retains in-frame clones only, with some absent. This table holds about 740,000 clones, 13% found once. Trimming took 4 bases from V and 7 from J; bases not matched to a gene: 3. Germline V gene sequence: CDR1 SQVTM, CDR2 ANQGSEA. The CDR3 consists of 12 residues. Sample: naive CD4+ T cells from blood. The receptor comes from a man between 18 and 29 years old with type 1 diabetes. The J gene is TRBJ1-2, the V gene TRBV29-1; TRBD1 agrees at 10 bases. The DNA for the CDR3 is TGCAGCGTTGGTGGACAGGGGGGTGGCTACACCTTC. The encoded protein is CSVGGQGGGYTF.